The clone carrying this TCR beta chain was seen ten or more times. Its antigen is unidentified. From the multiplex PCR reads, TCRdb called clonotypes with MiXCR, one entry per CDR3 protein. The top ten hold 13% of the sample, which has about 25,000 distinct CDR3 sequences, 23% seen once. This record belongs to a study of breast tumors, draining lymph nodes, adjacent tissues. General study points: Tumors had less TCR diversity than lymph nodes, more than nontumor tissue. Data only fit, rather than demonstrated, lymph node origin of most tumor T cells.

V was shortened by 3 bases and J by 4 bases, with 10 bases between the two germline ends. Germline CDR1 DFQATT, CDR2 SNEGSKA (reference sequence). This CDR3 has 13 amino acids. This clonotype was sampled from a female donor with breast cancer. Some clones in this sample may be carry-over from other donors' samples. V gene TRBV20-1 combines with J gene TRBJ2-1, with a weak D call TRBD2 (5 bases). Input material: breast tumor tissue. Here the CDR3 reads CSASLRVYNEQFF. The CDR3 bases are TGCAGTGCTAGTCTGCGGGTTTACAATGAGCAGTTCTTC.